This T cell receptor beta chain was captured by sequencing in a study of regulatory T cells in long-lasting Graves disease. Overall study findings and caveats: TRBV28, TRBJ1-2 and TRBJ2-5 were segments that persistent disease favored.

The V gene lost 1 base and the J gene lost 5 bases, with 3 bases spanning the gap. CDR3 size: 10 residues. Germline V gene lookup returns CDR1 DFQATT and CDR2 SNEGSKA (reference sequence). Concerning this clonotype itself: Its target is unknown.

Building the TCR beta libraries relied on iRepertoire HTBI primers, and CDR3 regions underwent Arm-PCR. One entry per CDR3 protein results from TCRdb running MiXCR on the multiplex PCR reads. This sample yields around 500,000 distinct CDR3 sequences, of which around 21% are seen a single time; 7.8% belongs to the top ten. Indicated time point: persistent/refractory GD, antithyroid drugs over 5 years with positive TRAb. From RNA extracted from PBMCs, the TCR library was made. This clonotype was obtained from a female donor with Graves disease. Sample: peripheral blood mononuclear cells (PBMCs), taken when the disease was refractory, from a patient treated with antithyroid drugs. The chain combines TRBV20-1 with TRBJ2-7; D is unresolved. This chain's CDR3 is CSARGNEQYF. The DNA for the CDR3 is TGCAGTGCTAGAGGCAACGAGCAGTACTTC.